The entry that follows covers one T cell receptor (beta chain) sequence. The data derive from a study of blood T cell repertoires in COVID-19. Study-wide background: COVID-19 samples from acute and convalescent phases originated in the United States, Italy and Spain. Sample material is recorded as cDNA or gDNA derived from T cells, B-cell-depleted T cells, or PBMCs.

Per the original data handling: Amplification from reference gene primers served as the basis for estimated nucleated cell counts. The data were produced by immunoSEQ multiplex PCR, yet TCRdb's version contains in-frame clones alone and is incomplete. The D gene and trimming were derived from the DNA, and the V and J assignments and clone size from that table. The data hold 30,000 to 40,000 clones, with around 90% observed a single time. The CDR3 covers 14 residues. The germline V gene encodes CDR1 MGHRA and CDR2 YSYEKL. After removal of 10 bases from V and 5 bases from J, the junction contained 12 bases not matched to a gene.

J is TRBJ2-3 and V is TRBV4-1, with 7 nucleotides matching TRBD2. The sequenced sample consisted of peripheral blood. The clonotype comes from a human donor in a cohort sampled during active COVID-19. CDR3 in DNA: TGCGCCACCGCTGCCGGGACTAACCTAGATACGCAGTATTTT. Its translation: CATAAGTNLDTQYF.